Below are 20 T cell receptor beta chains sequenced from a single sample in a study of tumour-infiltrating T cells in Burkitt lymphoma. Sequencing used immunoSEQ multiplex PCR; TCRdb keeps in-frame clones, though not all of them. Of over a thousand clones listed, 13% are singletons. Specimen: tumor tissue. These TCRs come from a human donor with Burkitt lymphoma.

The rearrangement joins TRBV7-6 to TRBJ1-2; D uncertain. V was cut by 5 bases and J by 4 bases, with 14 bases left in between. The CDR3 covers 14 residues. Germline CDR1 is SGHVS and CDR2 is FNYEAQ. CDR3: CASSPEVSAYGYTF. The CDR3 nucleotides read TGTGCCAGCAGCCCTGAGGTGAGCGCCTATGGCTACACCTTC.

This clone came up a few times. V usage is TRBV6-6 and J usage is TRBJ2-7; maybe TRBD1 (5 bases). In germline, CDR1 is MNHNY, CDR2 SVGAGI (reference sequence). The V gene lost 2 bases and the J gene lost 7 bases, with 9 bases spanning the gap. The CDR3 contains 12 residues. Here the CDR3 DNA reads TGTGCCAGCAGTTACCTAAGGGGTGAGCAGTACTTC. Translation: CASSYLRGEQYF.

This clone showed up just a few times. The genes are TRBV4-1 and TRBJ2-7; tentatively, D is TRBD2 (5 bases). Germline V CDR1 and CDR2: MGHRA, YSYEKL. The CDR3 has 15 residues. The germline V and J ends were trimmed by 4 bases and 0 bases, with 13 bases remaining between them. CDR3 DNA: TGCGCCAGCAGCCTTATTATAGCGACCTCCTACGAGCAGTACTTC. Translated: CASSLIIATSYEQYF.

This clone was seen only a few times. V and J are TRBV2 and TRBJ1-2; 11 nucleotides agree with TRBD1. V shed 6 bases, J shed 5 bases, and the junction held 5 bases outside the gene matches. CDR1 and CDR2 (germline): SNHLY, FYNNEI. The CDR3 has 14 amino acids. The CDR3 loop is CASRPGQGGYGYTF. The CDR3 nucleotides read TGTGCCAGCAGACCGGGACAGGGGGGGTATGGCTACACCTTC.

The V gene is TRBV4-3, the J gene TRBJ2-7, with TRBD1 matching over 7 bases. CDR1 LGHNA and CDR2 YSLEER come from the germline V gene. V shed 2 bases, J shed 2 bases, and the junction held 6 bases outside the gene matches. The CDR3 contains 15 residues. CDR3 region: CASSQSPQGTYEQYF. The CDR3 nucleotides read TGCGCCAGCAGCCAATCCCCACAGGGGACCTACGAGCAGTACTTC.

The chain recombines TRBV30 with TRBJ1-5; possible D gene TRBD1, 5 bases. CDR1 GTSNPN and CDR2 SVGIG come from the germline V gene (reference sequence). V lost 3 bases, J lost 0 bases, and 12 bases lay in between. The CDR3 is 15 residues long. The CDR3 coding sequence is TGTGCCTGGAGGGGGGACTGGGCTAGCAATCAGCCCCAGCATTTT. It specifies CAWRGDWASNQPQHF.

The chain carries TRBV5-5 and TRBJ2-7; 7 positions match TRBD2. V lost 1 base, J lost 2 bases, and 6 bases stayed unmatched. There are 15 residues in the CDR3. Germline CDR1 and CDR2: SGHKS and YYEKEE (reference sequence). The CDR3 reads CASSLMGGETYEQYF. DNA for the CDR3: TGTGCCAGCAGCTTGATGGGAGGGGAGACCTACGAGCAGTACTTC.

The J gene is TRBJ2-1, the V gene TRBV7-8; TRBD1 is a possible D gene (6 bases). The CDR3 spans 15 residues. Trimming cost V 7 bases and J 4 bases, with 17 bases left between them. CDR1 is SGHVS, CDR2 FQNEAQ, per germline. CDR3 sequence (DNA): TGTGCCAGCACCGGGAATATGGGACAATACAATGAGCAGTTCTTC. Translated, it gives CASTGNMGQYNEQFF.

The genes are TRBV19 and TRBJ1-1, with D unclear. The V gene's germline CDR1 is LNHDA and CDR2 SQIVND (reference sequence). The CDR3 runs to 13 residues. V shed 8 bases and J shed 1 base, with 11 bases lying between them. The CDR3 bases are TGTGCCAGTGGGGTCTGGGAGAACACTGAAGCTTTCTTT. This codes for CASGVWENTEAFF.

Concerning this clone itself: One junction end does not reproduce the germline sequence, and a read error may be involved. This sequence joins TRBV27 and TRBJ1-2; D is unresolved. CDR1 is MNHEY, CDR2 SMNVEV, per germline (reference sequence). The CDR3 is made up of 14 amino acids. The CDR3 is CASSPLGSPYGYIF. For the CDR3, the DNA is TGTGCCAGCAGTCCCCTCGGGTCGCCCTATGGCTACATCTTC.

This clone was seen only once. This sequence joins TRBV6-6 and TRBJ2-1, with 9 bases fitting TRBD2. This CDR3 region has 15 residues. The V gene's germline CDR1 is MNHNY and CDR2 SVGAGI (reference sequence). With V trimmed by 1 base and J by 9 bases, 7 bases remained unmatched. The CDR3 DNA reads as TGTGCCAGCAGTTACTGGCGGGAGGGCGGGGGTGAGCAGTTCTTC. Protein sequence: CASSYWREGGGEQFF.

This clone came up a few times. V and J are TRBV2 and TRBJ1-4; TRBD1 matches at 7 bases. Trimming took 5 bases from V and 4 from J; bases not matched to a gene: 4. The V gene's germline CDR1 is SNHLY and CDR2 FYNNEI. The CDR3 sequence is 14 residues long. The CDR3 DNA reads TGTGCCAGCAGTACGACAGGGAATAATGAAAAACTGTTTTTT. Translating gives CASSTTGNNEKLFF.

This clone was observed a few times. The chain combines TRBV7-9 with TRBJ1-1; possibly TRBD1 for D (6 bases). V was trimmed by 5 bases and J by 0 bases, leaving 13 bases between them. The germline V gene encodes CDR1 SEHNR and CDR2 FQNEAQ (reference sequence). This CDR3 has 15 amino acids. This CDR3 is CASSTWDIMNTEAFF. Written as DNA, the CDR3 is TGTGCCAGCAGCACCTGGGACATTATGAACACTGAAGCTTTCTTT.

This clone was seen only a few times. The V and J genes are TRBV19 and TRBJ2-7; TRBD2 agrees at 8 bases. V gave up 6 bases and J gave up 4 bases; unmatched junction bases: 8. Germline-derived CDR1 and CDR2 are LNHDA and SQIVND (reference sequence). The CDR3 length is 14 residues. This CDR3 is CASSSPGGRYEQYF. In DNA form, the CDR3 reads TGTGCCAGTAGCTCCCCGGGGGGGAGATACGAGCAGTACTTC. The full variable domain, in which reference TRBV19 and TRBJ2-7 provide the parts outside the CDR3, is DGGITQSPKYLFRKEGQNVTLSCEQNLNHDAMYWYRQDPGQGLRLIYYSQIVNDFQKGDIAEGYSVSREKKESFPLTVTSAQKNPTAFYLCASSSPGGRYEQYFGPGTRLTVT.

The CDR3 DNA reads as TGCAGCGTCGCAGGGAACGAGCAGTACTTC. It codes for CSVAGNEQYF. This chain joins TRBV29-1 and TRBJ2-5; tentatively, D is TRBD1 (5 bases). The better agreement between TRBJ2-7 and the DNA end casts doubt on the J call. Germline lookup yields CDR1 SQVTM and CDR2 ANQGSEA. The CDR3 has 10 residues.

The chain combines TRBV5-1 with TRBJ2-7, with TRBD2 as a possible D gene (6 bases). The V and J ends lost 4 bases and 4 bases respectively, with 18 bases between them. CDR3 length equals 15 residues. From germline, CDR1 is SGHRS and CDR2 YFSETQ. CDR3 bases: TGCGCCAGCAGCCCGGCCGGGACTTTTGGGTACGAGCAGTACTTC. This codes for CASSPAGTFGYEQYF.

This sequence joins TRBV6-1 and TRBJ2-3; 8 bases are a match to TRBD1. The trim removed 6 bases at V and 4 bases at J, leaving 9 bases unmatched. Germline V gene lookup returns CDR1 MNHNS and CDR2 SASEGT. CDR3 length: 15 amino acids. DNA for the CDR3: TGTGCCAGCAGCCGCAGGGGGCGCGAACCAGATACGCAGTATTTT. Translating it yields CASSRRGREPDTQYF.

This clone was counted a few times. DNA for the CDR3: TGTGCCAGCAGAACGACAGGGGTCGAGCAGTACTTC. It encodes CASRTTGVEQYF. The chain links TRBV6-6 to TRBJ2-7; TRBD1 matches at 8 bases. The germline gives CDR1 MNHNY, CDR2 SVGAGI (reference sequence). J gave up 6 bases and V 6 bases, and 4 bases lay outside the gene matches. CDR3 length: 12 residues.

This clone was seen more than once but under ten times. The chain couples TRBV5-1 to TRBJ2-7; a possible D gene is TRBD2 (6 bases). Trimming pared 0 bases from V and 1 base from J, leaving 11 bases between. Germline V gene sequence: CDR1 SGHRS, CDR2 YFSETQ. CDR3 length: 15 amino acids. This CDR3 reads CASSLGTTASYEQYF. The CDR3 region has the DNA TGCGCCAGCAGCTTGGGGACTACGGCGTCCTACGAGCAGTACTTC.

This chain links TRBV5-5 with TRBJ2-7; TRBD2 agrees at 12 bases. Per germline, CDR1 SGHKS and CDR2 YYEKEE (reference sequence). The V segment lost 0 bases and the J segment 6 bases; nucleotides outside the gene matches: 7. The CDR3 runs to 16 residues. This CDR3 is CASSLAPGTSGFEQYF. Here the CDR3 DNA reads TGTGCCAGCAGCTTGGCACCCGGGACTAGCGGGTTCGAGCAGTACTTC.